This passage covers 18 T cell receptor beta chains from one sample sequenced in a study of blood T cell repertoires in COVID-19. The repertoire was sequenced with immunoSEQ multiplex PCR; TCRdb's copy has only in-frame clones and lacks some. The sample has roughly 150,000 clones; approximately 85% are singletons. The sample taken for sequencing was peripheral blood. These receptors were collected from a woman aged 55-69 years with COVID-19, enrolled during active disease.

V is TRBV18 and J is TRBJ1-2; 7 positions agree with TRBD1. The ends lost 2 bases at V and 4 bases at J; junction bases unmatched: 7. The CDR3 sequence is 15 residues long. CDR1 is KGHSH and CDR2 is LQKENI in the germline V gene. CDR3 region: CASSPATGKVYGYTF. In DNA, the CDR3 is TGTGCCAGCTCACCAGCGACAGGGAAGGTCTATGGCTACACCTTC.

The chain links TRBV10-1 to TRBJ1-6; 7 positions agree with TRBD1. This CDR3 is built from 13 residues. J lost 8 bases, V lost 8 bases, and 6 bases had no gene match. From germline, CDR1 is WNHNN and CDR2 SYGVQD (reference sequence). CDR3 in amino acids: CASAWDRDSPLHF. CDR3 in DNA: TGCGCCAGCGCATGGGACAGAGATTCACCCCTCCACTTT.

The rearrangement joins TRBV19 to TRBJ1-1; possible D gene TRBD1, 6 bases. V shed 4 bases and J shed 1 base, with 10 bases lying between them. Germline values: CDR1 LNHDA, CDR2 SQIVND (reference sequence). The CDR3 runs to 14 residues. Written as DNA, the CDR3 is TGTGCCAGTAGTACCGACAGGAGGAACACTGAAGCTTTCTTT. Its translation: CASSTDRRNTEAFF.

The CDR3 DNA reads as TGTGCCAGCAGCCCCCTAGGCTATGGCTACACCTTC. This gives the protein CASSPLGYGYTF. This chain uses TRBV14 with TRBJ1-2; D gene uncertain. There are 12 residues in the CDR3. The V end was cut by 4 bases, the J end by 4 bases, with 7 bases between. The germline gives CDR1 SGHDN, CDR2 FVKESK.

Concerning this clone itself: A junction boundary mismatches the germline segment, possibly from a read error. This chain connects TRBV7-7 to TRBJ2-7, with TRBD2 identical over 12 bases. Germline CDR1 and CDR2: SSHAT and FNYEAQ (reference sequence). This CDR3 is 18 amino acids long. CDR3 nucleotide sequence: TGTGCTAGCAGCTTAAGATATCGACTAGCGGGAGTAATAGGGGAGCAGTACTTC. Protein sequence: CASSLRYRLAGVIGEQYF.

CDR3 nucleotide sequence: TGCGCCAGCAGCCAAGGAATGAGAATCTCCTACAATGAGCAGTTCTTC. Amino acids: CASSQGMRISYNEQFF. The V and J genes are TRBV4-1 and TRBJ2-1, with D uncertain. The CDR3 is 16 residues long. Trimming took 1 base from V and 0 from J, leaving 10 bases between them. In germline, CDR1 is MGHRA, CDR2 YSYEKL.

This clone was seen only once. This sequence joins TRBV2 and TRBJ2-7; 10 nucleotides align to TRBD2. The junction had 9 bases not matched to a gene; V was cut back by 7 bases and J by 6 bases. Germline loops: CDR1 SNHLY, CDR2 FYNNEI. This CDR3 spans 14 amino acids. In nucleotides, the CDR3 is TGTGCCAGCACCCGAGCGGGAGGGCCCTCCGAGCAGTACTTC. Translation: CASTRAGGPSEQYF.

This clone was observed once. This chain links TRBV5-1 with TRBJ2-3; D perhaps matches TRBD1 (6 bases). CDR1 is SGHRS and CDR2 is YFSETQ in the germline V gene. The CDR3 runs 15 residues. V lost 3 bases, J lost 3 bases, and 14 bases lay in between. As DNA, the CDR3 is TGCGCCAGCAGCTCCGGGACAATTAGGACAGATACGCAGTATTTT. Protein product: CASSSGTIRTDTQYF.

The J gene is TRBJ2-1, the V gene TRBV10-2; D remains ambiguous. With 4 bases removed from V and 8 bases from J, the gap between germline ends came to 6 bases. CDR1 WSHSY and CDR2 SAAADI come from the germline V gene. The CDR3 is 11 residues long. In DNA form, the CDR3 reads TGCGCCAGCAGTGCCATTGATGAGCAGTTCTTC. It specifies CASSAIDEQFF.

The V gene is TRBV5-6, the J gene TRBJ2-1; 11 bases are shared with TRBD2. The CDR3 has 16 residues. With V trimmed by 0 bases and J by 5 bases, 4 bases remained unmatched. Germline V CDR1 and CDR2: SGHDT, YYEEEE. CDR3 nucleotide sequence: TGTGCCAGCAGCTTGGAGGCGGGACTAGCGGACAATGAGCAGTTCTTC. Encoded protein: CASSLEAGLADNEQFF.

The chain recombines TRBV4-1 with TRBJ1-3; 10 bases match TRBD1. Unmatched junction bases numbered 7, after V lost 1 base and J lost 4 bases. The CDR3 spans 17 residues. Germline V gives CDR1 MGHRA, CDR2 YSYEKL. The CDR3 protein is CASSQVPTGGKGNTIYF. DNA for the CDR3: TGCGCCAGCAGCCAAGTCCCGACAGGGGGCAAAGGAAACACCATATATTTT.

The chain recombines TRBV27 with TRBJ2-2; the D gene is possibly TRBD1 (6 bases). Germline values: CDR1 MNHEY, CDR2 SMNVEV (reference sequence). The length of the CDR3 is 16 residues. V was shortened by 3 bases and J by 4 bases, with 15 bases between the two germline ends. CDR3 nucleotide sequence: TGTGCCAGCAGTTTTGGGGGCAGAATGGGCACCGGGGAGCTGTTTTTT. Its translation: CASSFGGRMGTGELFF.

This rearrangement joins TRBV7-9 to TRBJ1-1, with D unclear. The CDR3 runs 15 residues. V was trimmed by 0 bases and J by 0 bases, leaving 8 bases between them. CDR1 and CDR2 (germline): SEHNR, FQNEAQ (reference sequence). CDR3 residues: CASSLAEVVNTEAFF. The CDR3 coding sequence is TGTGCCAGCAGCTTAGCGGAGGTCGTGAACACTGAAGCTTTCTTT. The full variable domain, completed using reference TRBV7-9 and TRBJ1-1, is DTGVSQNPRHKITKRGQNVTFRCDPISEHNRLYWYRQTLGQGPEFLTYFQNEAQLEKSRLLSDRFSAERPKGSFSTLEIQRTEQGDSAMYLCASSLAEVVNTEAFFGQGTRLTVV.

This clone was seen a single time. The V gene is TRBV5-1, the J gene TRBJ1-1, with D hard to call. This CDR3 spans 14 amino acids. V was cut by 0 bases and J by 6 bases, with 12 bases left in between. Germline V gene sequence: CDR1 SGHRS, CDR2 YFSETQ. The CDR3 coding sequence is TGCGCCAGCAGCTTGGGGGAGGGTTGGGCTGAAGCTTTCTTT. It codes for CASSLGEGWAEAFF.

The chain uses TRBV24-1 and TRBJ1-2; a possible D gene is TRBD1 (5 bases). The germline V gene encodes CDR1 KGHDR and CDR2 SFDVKD. CDR3 length: 13 residues. Trimming took off 5 bases at V and 4 bases at J, with 10 bases between the two ends. In DNA form, the CDR3 reads TGTGCCACCAGTGCCCGGGGGAGCTATGGCTACACCTTC. It specifies CATSARGSYGYTF.

The rearrangement joins TRBV11-2 to TRBJ1-2; unclear D gene. This CDR3 contains 12 residues. CDR1 is SGHAT, CDR2 FQNNGV, per germline. The ends were cut back, 1 base at V and 5 bases at J, with 5 bases in the middle. The CDR3, as DNA: TGTGCCAGCAGCTTAGTTGAGTATGGCTACACCTTC. Translated, it gives CASSLVEYGYTF. The full variable domain, in which reference TRBV11-2 and TRBJ1-2 provide the parts outside the CDR3, is EAGVAQSPRYKIIEKRQSVAFWCNPISGHATLYWYQQILGQGPKLLIQFQNNGVVDDSQLPKDRFSAERLKGVDSTLKIQPAKLEDSAVYLCASSLVEYGYTFGSGTRLTVV.

The V call is TRBV5-1, the J call TRBJ2-1, with 10 positions matching TRBD2. Germline V lookup: CDR1 SGHRS, CDR2 YFSETQ. V lost 2 bases, J lost 7 bases, and 9 bases stayed unmatched. This CDR3 has 16 residues. This chain's CDR3 is CASSFDASGRANEQFF. Here the CDR3 DNA reads TGCGCCAGCAGCTTTGATGCCAGCGGGAGGGCAAATGAGCAGTTCTTC.

The rearrangement links TRBV11-2 to TRBJ1-6; D gene unclear. CDR3 length: 14 amino acids. The V end was cut by 1 base, the J end by 6 bases, with 7 bases between. CDR1 is SGHAT, CDR2 FQNNGV, per germline. CDR3 sequence: CASSLGGFNSPLHF. Written as DNA, the CDR3 is TGTGCCAGCAGCTTAGGCGGCTTTAATTCACCCCTCCACTTT.